These T cell receptor beta chains were read from a single sample in a study of blood T cells in healthy people across ages. Each CDR3 protein is one row after TCRdb ran MiXCR on the 5' RACE reads. The sample yields about 830,000 distinct CDR3 sequences, less than 80% seen once. Sequenced sample: blood. Receptors originate from a man in his thirties or forties in good health. CDR3s include the opening cysteine and the closing phenylalanine or tryptophan. Fields, in order: V gene, J gene, clone size, D gene, CDR3 protein, CDR3 DNA. A D gene is named only where the DNA matches it firmly. Rows give clone size only sometimes, using once, few, many, or a class for an expanded clone.

v_gene: TRBV4-2; j_gene: TRBJ2-6; abundance: few; d_gene: TRBD1; CDR3aa: CASSQAGTGDGANVLTF; CDR3nt: TGTGCCAGCAGCCAAGCCGGGACAGGGGATGGGGCCAACGTCCTGACTTTC
v_gene: TRBV29-1; j_gene: TRBJ2-3; abundance: .; d_gene: .; CDR3aa: CSVLGGSTDTQYF; CDR3nt: TGCAGCGTGTTGGGGGGAAGTACAGATACGCAGTATTTT
v_gene: TRBV20-1; j_gene: TRBJ2-5; abundance: .; d_gene: .; CDR3aa: CSARMVGQETQYF; CDR3nt: TGCAGTGCTAGGATGGTCGGACAAGAGACCCAGTACTTC
v_gene: TRBV2; j_gene: TRBJ1-2; abundance: .; d_gene: .; CDR3aa: CASRLTGSPSGYTF; CDR3nt: TGTGCCAGTAGATTGACCGGTAGTCCGTCTGGCTACACCTTC
v_gene: TRBV7-9; j_gene: TRBJ1-1; abundance: .; d_gene: TRBD1; CDR3aa: CASSSYRGMNTEAFF; CDR3nt: TGTGCCAGCAGCTCCTACAGGGGTATGAACACTGAAGCTTTCTTT
v_gene: TRBV12-3/TRBV12-4; j_gene: TRBJ1-1; abundance: few; d_gene: TRBD1; CDR3aa: CASSSTDRGRPEAFF; CDR3nt: TGTGCCAGCAGTTCTACGGACAGGGGGCGGCCTGAAGCTTTCTTT
v_gene: TRBV29-1; j_gene: TRBJ2-7; abundance: .; d_gene: TRBD2; CDR3aa: CSVELAGAEQYF; CDR3nt: TGCAGCGTTGAGCTAGCGGGAGCTGAGCAGTACTTC
v_gene: TRBV7-9; j_gene: TRBJ2-1; abundance: .; d_gene: TRBD1; CDR3aa: CASSRPGQYNEQFF; CDR3nt: TGTGCCAGCAGTCGCCCGGGACAGTACAATGAGCAGTTCTTC
v_gene: TRBV20-1; j_gene: TRBJ2-3; abundance: few; d_gene: .; CDR3aa: CSAGAPGSQYF; CDR3nt: TGCAGTGCTGGGGCCCCGGGGTCGCAGTATTTT
v_gene: TRBV6-2/TRBV6-3; j_gene: TRBJ2-1; abundance: .; d_gene: TRBD1; CDR3aa: CASSQDRINEQFF; CDR3nt: TGTGCCAGCAGTCAGGACAGGATCAATGAGCAGTTCTTC
v_gene: TRBV11-2; j_gene: TRBJ2-3; abundance: .; d_gene: TRBD2; CDR3aa: CASSPPWGLAGGRTDTQYF; CDR3nt: TGTGCCAGCAGCCCCCCTTGGGGACTAGCGGGGGGGAGGACAGATACGCAGTATTTT
v_gene: TRBV18; j_gene: TRBJ1-1; abundance: .; d_gene: TRBD1; CDR3aa: CASSPTGDLNTEAFF; CDR3nt: TGTGCCAGCTCACCTACAGGGGACCTGAACACTGAAGCTTTCTTT
v_gene: TRBV28; j_gene: TRBJ1-6; abundance: .; d_gene: .; CDR3aa: CASIRGGLNSYNSPLHF; CDR3nt: TGTGCCAGCATCCGAGGGGGGCTAAACTCCTATAATTCACCCCTCCACTTT
v_gene: TRBV3-1; j_gene: TRBJ2-7; abundance: .; d_gene: .; CDR3aa: CASSQSLPSGGDNTCEQYF; CDR3nt: TGTGCCAGCAGCCAATCATTGCCGTCCGGGGGTGACAATACCTGCGAGCAGTACTTC
v_gene: TRBV7-2; j_gene: TRBJ2-2; abundance: .; d_gene: .; CDR3aa: CASSPRTETGELFF; CDR3nt: TGTGCCAGCAGCCCAAGGACGGAAACCGGGGAGCTGTTTTTT
v_gene: TRBV20-1; j_gene: TRBJ2-3; abundance: .; d_gene: TRBD1; CDR3aa: CSATTGVETQYF; CDR3nt: TGCAGTGCTACCACAGGGGTGGAAACGCAGTATTTT
v_gene: TRBV9; j_gene: TRBJ2-3; abundance: .; d_gene: TRBD2; CDR3aa: CASSARTSGGATDTQYF; CDR3nt: TGTGCCAGCAGCGCTCGGACTAGCGGGGGGGCCACAGATACGCAGTATTTT
v_gene: TRBV7-2; j_gene: TRBJ2-2; abundance: .; d_gene: .; CDR3aa: CASNPGQATGELFF; CDR3nt: TGTGCCAGCAACCCGGGTCAGGCGACGGGGGAGCTGTTTTTT
v_gene: TRBV4-1; j_gene: TRBJ1-2; abundance: .; d_gene: TRBD1; CDR3aa: CASSQAPGQGLSGYTF; CDR3nt: TGCGCCAGCAGCCAAGCTCCGGGACAGGGGTTGAGTGGCTACACCTTC
v_gene: TRBV6-6; j_gene: TRBJ1-1; abundance: .; d_gene: .; CDR3aa: CASSGPSRSLNTEAFF; CDR3nt: TGTGCCAGCAGTGGGCCAAGTCGGTCCCTGAACACTGAAGCTTTCTTT
v_gene: TRBV6-2/TRBV6-3; j_gene: TRBJ2-1; abundance: few; d_gene: TRBD1; CDR3aa: CASRGTGGLEQFF; CDR3nt: TGTGCCAGCAGAGGCACAGGGGGCCTTGAGCAGTTCTTC
v_gene: TRBV9; j_gene: TRBJ2-7; abundance: .; d_gene: TRBD2; CDR3aa: CASSAGGDYYEQYF; CDR3nt: TGTGCCAGCAGCGCCGGGGGGGACTATTACGAGCAGTACTTC
v_gene: TRBV7-2; j_gene: TRBJ1-2; abundance: few; d_gene: .; CDR3aa: CASSWTGGEGYTF; CDR3nt: TGTGCCAGCAGCTGGACCGGGGGTGAGGGCTACACCTTC
v_gene: TRBV25-1; j_gene: TRBJ2-3; abundance: .; d_gene: .; CDR3aa: CASSRASSTDTQYF; CDR3nt: TGTGCCAGCAGTCGGGCCAGCTCCACAGATACGCAGTATTTT
v_gene: TRBV7-7; j_gene: TRBJ2-7; abundance: .; d_gene: .; CDR3aa: CASSALSQIGGEQYF; CDR3nt: TGTGCTAGCAGCGCTTTGTCCCAGATAGGGGGCGAGCAGTACTTC